Ten or more counts support the clone carrying this TCR beta chain. What it recognizes is unknown. Preparation of the bulk TCR libraries relied on previously described methods and listed TCR primers. Each CDR3 protein gets one entry after TCRdb re-called the PCR reads with MiXCR. The data contain some 650,000 distinct CDR3 sequences, just under 20% of them seen just once; the ten biggest clones take up under 0.95%. Using 10%, 30% or 50% RNA, naive CD8 libraries were derived from approximately 22,000 to 940,000 sorted cells. This specimen comes from a study of molecular identifiers for immune sequencing clone quantification. Study findings and constraints: Identical barcode-sharing TCR molecules could lead to underestimated sizes for highly expanded clones. Over 97% of effector molecules, but under 1% in naive cells, were held by clones with more than 20 RNA copies.

The CDR3 length is 17 residues. The germline gives CDR1 SGHAT, CDR2 FQNNGV. V shed 5 bases and J 5 bases; nucleotides not matched to a gene: 15. This TCR derives from a human donor in good health. Some libraries in this study had Jurkat cell RNA spiked in. Sequencing was done on a sample of naive CD8+ T cells from blood, with Jurkat cell RNA spiked in. Subset noted: FACS-sorted CD8+CD4-CCR7+CD45RA+ naive T cells. V is TRBV11-2 and J is TRBJ2-3; 8 positions match TRBD2. The CDR3 DNA reads TGTGCCAGCAGCCGTAGACCTCTAGAGCGGGAGAAAGATACGCAGTATTTT. Amino acids: CASSRRPLEREKDTQYF.